What follows are 20 T cell receptor beta chains derived from one specimen sequenced in a study of cytomegalovirus exposure and HLA in healthy donors. The PCR was carried out with 60 Vbeta primers and 13 Jbeta primers. TCRdb's copy holds only in-frame clones and misses some; the assay was immunoSEQ multiplex PCR. Of about 140,000 clones detected, about three quarters appear once; the ten largest clones hold under 1.5%. Input material: PBMCs. The source is a male donor in good health and CMV-seropositive.

The chain recombines TRBV7-9 with TRBJ2-5; 9 bases are a match to TRBD2. CDR3 size: 13 residues. CDR1 is SEHNR and CDR2 is FQNEAQ in the germline V gene (reference sequence). Trimming took 4 bases from V and 5 from J; bases not matched to a gene: 2. The CDR3 region has the DNA TGTGCCAGCAGCTGGACTAGCGCCGAGACCCAGTACTTC. As protein: CASSWTSAETQYF.

This sequence joins TRBV28 and TRBJ2-5; no clear D gene. The germline V gene encodes CDR1 MDHEN and CDR2 SYDVKM. The CDR3 loop spans 13 amino acids. With 3 bases removed from V and 7 bases from J, the gap between germline ends came to 12 bases. CDR3 coding DNA: TGTGCCAGCAGTTTTATAGTTTTTGGGACCCAGTACTTC. Translating gives CASSFIVFGTQYF. Using reference TRBV28 and TRBJ2-5 for the parts outside the CDR3, the full variable domain is DVKVTQSSRYLVKRTGEKVFLECVQDMDHENMFWYRQDPGLGLRLIYFSYDVKMKEKGDIPEGYSVSREKKERFSLILESASTNQTSMYLCASSFIVFGTQYFGPGTRLLVL.

The chain uses TRBV7-8 and TRBJ2-7, with 8 bases lining up with TRBD2. The germline gives CDR1 SGHVS, CDR2 FQNEAQ. This CDR3 is built from 16 residues. The ends lost 0 bases at V and 4 bases at J; junction bases unmatched: 8. CDR3 in DNA: TGTGCCAGCAGCTTAGCGCTGGGCGGGAGGATGTACGAGCAGTACTTC. Translated, it gives CASSLALGGRMYEQYF.

Concerning this clone: This specimen includes other DNA sequences encoding the same CDR3. The genes are TRBV6-1 and TRBJ2-1; the match to TRBD2 covers 12 bases. V shed 3 bases, J shed 6 bases, and the junction held 3 bases outside the gene matches. Germline values: CDR1 MNHNS, CDR2 SASEGT. The CDR3 has 15 residues. The CDR3 DNA reads as TGTGCCAGCAGTGAGGGGACTAGCGGGTCCAATGAGCAGTTCTTC. Its protein is CASSEGTSGSNEQFF.

V usage is TRBV11-2 and J usage is TRBJ1-4; perhaps TRBD1 as D (5 bases). This CDR3 has 14 residues. Germline CDR1 SGHAT, CDR2 FQNNGV. V was cut by 8 bases and J by 8 bases, with 18 bases left in between. CDR3 amino acids: CASLKPGRGEKLFF. Written as DNA, the CDR3 is TGTGCCAGCCTTAAACCGGGACGGGGGGAAAAACTGTTTTTT.

This clone has only a few counts. The V call is TRBV28, the J call TRBJ2-7; no reliable D call. Germline CDR1 reads MDHEN; CDR2 reads SYDVKM. V lost 5 bases, J lost 0 bases, and 14 bases lay in between. This CDR3 has 15 amino acids. The CDR3, as DNA: TGTGCCAGCAGTCCTCTCGACTTTAGCTCCTACGAGCAGTACTTC. Translating gives CASSPLDFSSYEQYF.

The genes are TRBV4-3 and TRBJ2-1, with 7 bases fitting TRBD1. Germline lookup yields CDR1 LGHNA and CDR2 YSLEER. This CDR3 is built from 16 residues. J lost 4 bases, V lost 1 base, and 7 bases had no gene match. The DNA of the CDR3 is TGCGCCAGCAGCCAAGGGGGGAACAGGGGATACAATGAGCAGTTCTTC. Residues: CASSQGGNRGYNEQFF.

This clone appeared a single time. The chain links TRBV19 to TRBJ2-3; tentatively, D is TRBD2 (6 bases). This CDR3 comprises 15 residues. Germline V gives CDR1 LNHDA, CDR2 SQIVND (reference sequence). Trimming shortened V by 3 bases and J by 6 bases, and 16 bases separated the two germline ends. CDR3 protein: CASSMSPRGLDTQYF. The CDR3 DNA reads TGTGCCAGTAGTATGAGTCCCCGGGGGTTGGATACGCAGTATTTT.

The CDR3 sequence is CASSHTGVQQPQHF. CDR3 DNA sequence: TGTGCCAGCAGCCACACAGGGGTCCAGCAGCCCCAGCATTTT. The chain couples TRBV16 to TRBJ1-5, with 7 bases that match TRBD1. V was pared by 3 bases and J by 7 bases, with 6 bases of the junction left unmatched. Per germline, CDR1 KGHSY and CDR2 FQNENV. The CDR3 is 14 residues long. Full variable domain (missing parts from reference TRBV16 and TRBJ1-5): GEEVAQTPKHLVRGEGQKAKLYCAPIKGHSYVFWYQQVLKNEFKFLISFQNENVFDETGMPKERFSAKCLPNSPCSLEIQATKLEDSAVYFCASSHTGVQQPQHFGDGTRLSIL.

CDR3 DNA sequence: TGTGCCAGCAGGATGACAGTCTCTGGGGCCAACGTCCTGACTTTC. It specifies CASRMTVSGANVLTF. The chain combines TRBV27 with TRBJ2-6; a possible D gene is TRBD1 (5 bases). In germline, CDR1 is MNHEY, CDR2 SMNVEV (reference sequence). The length of the CDR3 is 15 residues. V dropped 6 bases and J dropped 0 bases, with 9 bases sitting between them.

The rearrangement links TRBV5-4 to TRBJ2-3; maybe TRBD2 (6 bases). Germline loops: CDR1 SGHNT, CDR2 YYREEE (reference sequence). Trimming pared 6 bases from V and 3 bases from J, leaving 23 bases between. The CDR3 has 17 amino acids. The CDR3 reads CASTPPGELIKTDTQYF. The CDR3 DNA is TGTGCCAGCACCCCACCGGGGGAACTCATCAAAACAGATACGCAGTATTTT.

V is TRBV19 and J is TRBJ1-3; possibly TRBD1 for D (6 bases). The CDR3 spans 14 residues. Trimming left V 6 bases short and J 0 bases short, with 9 bases between. Per the germline V gene, CDR1 is LNHDA and CDR2 is SQIVND (reference sequence). The CDR3 DNA reads as TGTGCCAGTAGGATGACAGGCTCTGGAAACACCATATATTTT. Its translation: CASRMTGSGNTIYF. Full variable domain (rest looked up from reference TRBV19 and TRBJ1-3): DGGITQSPKYLFRKEGQNVTLSCEQNLNHDAMYWYRQDPGQGLRLIYYSQIVNDFQKGDIAEGYSVSREKKESFPLTVTSAQKNPTAFYLCASRMTGSGNTIYFGEGSWLTVV.

The chain recombines TRBV7-2 with TRBJ2-7, with a possible D match to TRBD1 (6 bases). Germline CDR1 and CDR2: SGHTA and FQGNSA. The V gene lost 1 base and the J gene lost 4 bases, with 14 bases spanning the gap. The CDR3 has 15 residues. CDR3 sequence reads: CASSLVGQGHYEQYF. The CDR3 DNA reads as TGTGCCAGCAGCTTAGTCGGCCAGGGGCATTACGAGCAGTACTTC.

The chain couples TRBV6-6 to TRBJ1-5, with TRBD1 identical over 8 bases. The V gene's germline CDR1 is MNHNY and CDR2 SVGAGI (reference sequence). The length of the CDR3 is 15 residues. Trimming took 2 bases from V and 2 from J; bases not matched to a gene: 2. This CDR3 is CASSYPGGGNQPQHF. Here the CDR3 DNA reads TGTGCCAGCAGTTACCCAGGGGGCGGCAATCAGCCCCAGCATTTT.

The gene calls are TRBV27 and TRBJ2-5, with 12 bases fitting TRBD2. CDR1 and CDR2 (germline): MNHEY, SMNVEV (reference sequence). Losses at the gene ends were 3 bases for V and 9 bases for J; bases not matched to a gene: 14. This CDR3 region has 17 residues. CDR3 residues: CASSFIRASGGAGAQYF. CDR3 nucleotides: TGTGCCAGCAGTTTCATTAGGGCTAGCGGGGGGGCCGGGGCCCAGTACTTC.

The chain links TRBV27 to TRBJ1-1, with 8 bases matching TRBD1. The CDR3 contains 15 residues. Germline V gene data show CDR1 as MNHEY and CDR2 as SMNVEV (reference sequence). V gave up 3 bases and J gave up 1 base; unmatched junction bases: 4. The CDR3 sequence is CASSFSGTGNTEAFF. The CDR3 coding sequence is TGTGCCAGCAGTTTTTCGGGGACAGGGAACACTGAAGCTTTCTTT.

About this clone: Relative to the germline gene, one junction end is altered; a read error may explain this. In DNA form, the CDR3 reads TGTGCTAGCAGCTTAGCCCGCCCGGGAGAGACCCAGTACTTC. Translation gives CASSLARPGETQYF. The gene calls are TRBV7-7 and TRBJ2-5; D uncertain. Per the germline V gene, CDR1 is SSHAT and CDR2 is FNYEAQ (reference sequence). The CDR3 has 14 residues.

J is TRBJ1-3 and V is TRBV2; 7 positions match TRBD1. CDR1 and CDR2 from the germline V gene are SNHLY and FYNNEI. The CDR3 is 14 residues long. With 10 bases clipped from V and 0 bases from J, the junction kept 6 bases outside the gene matches. CDR3 sequence: CAKAGTASGNTIYF. The CDR3, as DNA: TGTGCCAAAGCCGGGACAGCCTCTGGAAACACCATATATTTT.

The rearrangement links TRBV19 to TRBJ2-1; D remains ambiguous. Germline CDR1 LNHDA, CDR2 SQIVND (reference sequence). V lost 1 base to trimming and J lost 5 bases, with 12 bases between them. This CDR3 spans 15 amino acids. The CDR3 coding sequence is TGTGCCAGTAGTATAGTCGGTTTACCACACAATGAGCAGTTCTTC. Translating it yields CASSIVGLPHNEQFF.

The chain combines TRBV6-1 with TRBJ1-2; 7 nucleotides line up with TRBD1. J was trimmed by 7 bases and V by 3 bases; bases with no gene match: 8. Germline V gives CDR1 MNHNS, CDR2 SASEGT. The CDR3 spans 14 residues. The CDR3 DNA reads as TGTGCCAGCAGTGAGCGACAGGGAGAGAGTGGCTACACCTTC. This translates into CASSERQGESGYTF.